Listed below are T cell receptor beta chains from one sample, sequenced in a study of technical replicates of blood from a few donors. The method was immunoSEQ multiplex PCR; TCRdb's version includes in-frame clones alone and lacks a portion of them. The table lists tens of thousands of clones, just under 97% of them singletons, with roughly 0.2% in the top ten. The sequencing sample was made of T cells isolated from PBMCs. The receptors were gathered from a human donor in good health. The CDR3 runs from the conserved cysteine through the conserved F or W. A D gene is named only where the DNA matches it firmly. Size is omitted from some rows. Given values are once, few, many or a class for expanded clones.

cdr3_length j_call v_call clone_size d_call cdr3_aa cdr3_nt
13 TRBJ1-1 TRBV27 NA TRBD1 CASSLQGGAEAFF TGTGCCAGCAGTTTACAGGGGGGCGCTGAAGCTTTCTTT
13 TRBJ1-3 TRBV2 once TRBD1 CASIPGQRDTIYF TGTGCCAGCATTCCGGGACAGAGGGACACCATATATTTT
13 TRBJ2-7 TRBV5-1 once NA CASSFGQPGEQYF TGCGCCAGCAGCTTTGGACAGCCGGGCGAGCAGTACTTC
13 TRBJ1-2 TRBV9 NA NA CASSVWSSYGYTF TGTGCCAGCAGCGTTTGGAGTTCCTATGGCTACACCTTC
12 TRBJ2-5 TRBV7-9 NA NA CASSQKPETQYF TGTGCCAGCAGCCAGAAACCAGAGACCCAGTACTTC
15 TRBJ2-2 TRBV10-3 NA TRBD1 CAISAGQGVSRELFF TGTGCCATCAGTGCGGGACAGGGGGTTTCCCGGGAGCTGTTTTTT
16 TRBJ1-2 TRBV2 NA NA CASSDTGQWGRNGYTF TGTGCCAGCAGTGACACTGGACAGTGGGGTCGAAATGGCTACACCTTC
13 TRBJ1-2 TRBV4-2 few TRBD1 CASSQDRGDGYTF TGTGCCAGCAGCCAGGACAGGGGGGATGGCTACACCTTC
13 TRBJ2-1 TRBV19 NA NA CASSIVTNDEQFF TGTGCCAGTAGTATAGTTACTAACGATGAGCAGTTCTTC
17 TRBJ2-3 TRBV27 NA NA CASSFLRSSDFTDTQYF TGTGCCAGCAGTTTCCTGAGGAGTAGCGACTTCACAGATACGCAGTATTTT
16 TRBJ1-1 TRBV21-1 NA NA CASSKGPTETNTEAFF TGTGCCAGCAGCAAAGGTCCGACAGAGACGAACACTGAAGCTTTCTTT
14 TRBJ2-3 TRBV7-8 NA TRBD2 CASIPAGEPDTQYF TGTGCCAGCATCCCAGCGGGAGAGCCAGATACGCAGTATTTT
12 TRBJ2-1 TRBV7-6 NA NA CASSRGSDEQFF TGTGCCAGCAGCCGCGGAAGCGATGAGCAGTTCTTC
13 TRBJ1-1 TRBV21-1 NA NA CASSKRAANEAFF TGTGCCAGCAGCAAAAGAGCGGCGAATGAAGCTTTCTTT
18 TRBJ1-2 TRBV7-9 NA TRBD1 CASSLDGVSQGDIYGYTF TGTGCCAGCAGCTTGGACGGCGTCTCCCAGGGGGATATCTACGGCTACACCTTC
13 TRBJ1-1 TRBV4-1 NA NA CASSQVGGTEAFF TGCGCCAGCAGCCAAGTGGGGGGGACTGAAGCTTTCTTT
16 TRBJ2-7 TRBV28 once NA CASSYQIAGRSYEQYF TGTGCCAGCAGTTATCAAATCGCAGGGCGGTCTTACGAGCAGTACTTC
17 TRBJ2-1 TRBV27 NA NA CASSPESDFSSYNEQFF TGTGCCAGCAGTCCCGAGAGCGATTTTAGCTCCTACAATGAGCAGTTCTTC
15 TRBJ2-1 TRBV28 NA TRBD2 CASSPSGTPSDEQFF TGTGCCAGCAGTCCTAGCGGGACGCCGTCGGATGAGCAGTTCTTC
19 TRBJ2-3 TRBV5-1 NA TRBD1 CASSLWTGSLGQDTDTQYF TGCGCCAGCAGCTTGTGGACAGGGTCGTTAGGACAAGACACAGATACGCAGTATTTT
17 TRBJ2-2 TRBV25-1 NA TRBD2 CASSGGAAGLNTGELFF TGTGCCAGCAGTGGGGGCGCAGCGGGGCTGAACACCGGGGAGCTGTTTTTT
16 TRBJ2-2 TRBV5-4 NA TRBD2 CASSRNSGRLAGELFF TGTGCCAGCAGCCGTAATAGCGGGAGATTGGCCGGGGAGCTGTTTTTT
16 TRBJ2-5 TRBV5-4 NA NA CASSVEQVFRGETQYF TGTGCCAGCAGCGTCGAACAGGTCTTCCGGGGGGAGACCCAGTACTTC
14 TRBJ2-5 TRBV30 once TRBD2 CAGTSGGYQETQYF TGTGCCGGAACTAGCGGGGGATACCAAGAGACCCAGTACTTC
16 TRBJ2-7 TRBV28 NA TRBD1 CASTPTGESWFYEQYF TGTGCCAGCACCCCGACAGGGGAGAGTTGGTTCTACGAGCAGTACTTC
12 TRBJ2-2 TRBV11-3 NA NA CASSSGRRELFF TGTGCCAGCAGCTCGGGTCGACGGGAGCTGTTTTTT
15 TRBJ1-1 TRBV7-8 NA NA CASSRRPGWDTEAFF TGTGCCAGCAGCAGGAGGCCGGGGTGGGACACTGAAGCTTTCTTT